This T cell receptor beta chain appears in the sequencing data of a study of OX40 agonist ivuxolimab in advanced cancers. Study in general: Those treated in dose escalation had hepatocellular carcinoma, melanoma, renal cell cancer or head and neck cancer. Of the participants, over 30% had some prior anti-PD-1, anti-PD-L1 or anti-CTLA-4 therapy, which was allowed. Study outcomes and limitations: Relative to CD4+ cells, CD8+ T cells on average had more expanded clones. At 0.1 to 3.0 mg/kg, clonal expansion of CD4+ and CD8+ blood T cells had occurred by week 6.

Method: immunoSEQ multiplex PCR; TCRdb's copy keeps in-frame clones and lacks some. This sample has around 50,000 clones; around nine tenths occur once, and the top ten carry less than 0.75%. Looked up from germline, CDR1 is MNHEY and CDR2 is SMNVEV (reference sequence). CDR3 length: 16 amino acids. Between the trimmed V and J ends, which lost 4 bases and 4 bases, there was a span of 14 bases. This clone was observed once. No antigen is known for it. The sample here was CD4+ or CD8+ T cells sorted from blood, taken in a trial of the OX40 agonist ivuxolimab. The chain joins TRBV27 to TRBJ2-6; D uncertain. This TCR was sampled from an adult with an advanced solid tumor such as melanoma, head and neck, liver or kidney cancer. As DNA, the CDR3 is TGTGCCAGCAGTTCCTGGGTAGTTGAAGGGGCCAACGTCCTGACTTTC. Translated: CASSSWVVEGANVLTF.